This TCR beta chain is from a study of Ad26.COV2.S vaccination and SARS-CoV-2 variants. This CDR3 has 16 amino acids. V lost 5 bases to trimming and J lost 8 bases, with 22 bases between them. Germline V CDR1 and CDR2: SGHAT, FQNNGV. Treatment: 19 received Ad26.COV2.S at low or high dose, single or two shots; roughly five received placebo; per-sample allocation not given. Vaccine and placebo recipients were sampled on day 63 after the first injection. Libraries were prepared by immunoSEQ multiplex PCR; TCRdb keeps only in-frame clonotypes and omits some of them. The sample has some 340,000 clones, 85% seen once.

The chain recombines TRBV11-2 with TRBJ2-1; no clear D gene. The input for sequencing was peripheral blood, taken in a trial of Ad26.COV2.S vaccine versus placebo. The sequence was collected from a person between 18 and 65 years old who received the Ad26.COV2.S COVID-19 vaccine or a placebo. As DNA, the CDR3 is TGTGCCAGCAGCCCCAGTCGGACCGCTTGGGAAGATGAGCAGTTCTTC. Amino acid sequence: CASSPSRTAWEDEQFF.